This T cell receptor beta chain was retrieved from a study of Ad26.COV2.S vaccination and SARS-CoV-2 variants. Looking at the study overall: The authors gave Ad26.COV2.S intramuscularly, either once or twice 56 days apart.

Sample treatment: some 20 received Ad26.COV2.S at low or high dose, single or two shots; roughly five received placebo; per-sample allocation not given. Sample collection was performed on day 63 after the first vaccine or placebo injection. The method was immunoSEQ multiplex PCR; TCRdb's version includes in-frame clones alone and lacks a portion of them. Here the sample spans almost 400,000 clones, approximately 89% being singletons. The CDR3 is 15 residues long. The germline gives CDR1 MNHEY, CDR2 SVGAGI. Between the trimmed V and J ends, which lost 6 bases and 4 bases, there was a span of 13 bases.

The sample here was peripheral blood, taken in a trial of Ad26.COV2.S vaccine versus placebo. This clonotype originated in a person aged 18-65 years who received the Ad26.COV2.S COVID-19 vaccine or a placebo. V gene TRBV6-5 combines with J gene TRBJ2-6, with D perhaps TRBD1 or TRBD2 (5 bases each). The CDR3 DNA is TGTGCCAGCAGCGCACGGGGCTCCGGGGCCAACGTCCTGACTTTC. It is translated as CASSARGSGANVLTF.